This TCR beta chain was observed in a study of blood T cells in healthy people across ages. Worth noting for this clonotype: An end of the junction does not agree with germline; a read error may underlie this.

Combining a sample-barcoded 5' primer with a J-beta primer mix, a second PCR ran for roughly 6 to 11 cycles. In TCRdb, the 5' RACE reads were re-called with MiXCR into one record per CDR3 protein. Of more than 1,400,000 distinct CDR3 sequences listed, 42% are singletons. The total RNA that was extracted per sample amounted to at least 5 micrograms. The source of this sequence is a woman aged 18-29 years in good health. The sample was blood.

The CDR3 region is CIVDGNGEKLFF. The CDR3 coding sequence is TGCATCGTTGATGGTAACGGGGAAAAACTGTTTTTT. V usage is TRBV29-1 and J usage is TRBJ1-4; no definite D call. CDR1 is SQVTM, CDR2 ANQGSEA, per germline. There are 12 residues in the CDR3.